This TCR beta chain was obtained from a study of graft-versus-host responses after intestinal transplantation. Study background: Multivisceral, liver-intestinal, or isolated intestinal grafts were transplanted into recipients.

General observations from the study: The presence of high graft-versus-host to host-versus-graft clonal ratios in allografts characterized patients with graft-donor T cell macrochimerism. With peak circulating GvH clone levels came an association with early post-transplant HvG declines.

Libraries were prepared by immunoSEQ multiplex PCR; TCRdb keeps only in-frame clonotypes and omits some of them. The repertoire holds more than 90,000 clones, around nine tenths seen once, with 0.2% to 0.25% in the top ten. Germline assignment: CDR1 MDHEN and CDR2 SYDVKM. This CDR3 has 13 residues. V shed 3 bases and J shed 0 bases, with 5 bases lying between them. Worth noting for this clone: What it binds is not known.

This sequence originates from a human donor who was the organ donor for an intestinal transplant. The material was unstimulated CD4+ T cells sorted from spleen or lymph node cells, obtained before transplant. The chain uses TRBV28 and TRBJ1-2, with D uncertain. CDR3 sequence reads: CASSLPSNYGYTF. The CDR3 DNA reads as TGTGCCAGCAGTTTGCCATCTAACTATGGCTACACCTTC.